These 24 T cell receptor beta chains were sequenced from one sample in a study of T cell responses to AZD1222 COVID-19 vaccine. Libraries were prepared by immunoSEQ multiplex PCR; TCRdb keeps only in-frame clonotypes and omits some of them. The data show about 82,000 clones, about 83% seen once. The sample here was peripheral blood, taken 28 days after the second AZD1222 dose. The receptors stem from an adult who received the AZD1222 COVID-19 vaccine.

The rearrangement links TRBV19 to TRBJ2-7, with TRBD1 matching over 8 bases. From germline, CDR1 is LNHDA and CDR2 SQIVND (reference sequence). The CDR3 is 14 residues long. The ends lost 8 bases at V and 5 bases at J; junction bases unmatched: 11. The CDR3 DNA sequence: TGTGCCAGTGGATTGGCAGGGGGCCTCCACGAGCAGTACTTC. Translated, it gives CASGLAGGLHEQYF.

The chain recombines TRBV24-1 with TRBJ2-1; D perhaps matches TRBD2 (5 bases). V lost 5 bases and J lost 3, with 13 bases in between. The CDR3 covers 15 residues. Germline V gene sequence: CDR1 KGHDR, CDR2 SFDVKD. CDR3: CATSVSSGSYNEQFF. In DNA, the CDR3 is TGTGCCACCAGTGTGTCCAGCGGTAGCTACAATGAGCAGTTCTTC.

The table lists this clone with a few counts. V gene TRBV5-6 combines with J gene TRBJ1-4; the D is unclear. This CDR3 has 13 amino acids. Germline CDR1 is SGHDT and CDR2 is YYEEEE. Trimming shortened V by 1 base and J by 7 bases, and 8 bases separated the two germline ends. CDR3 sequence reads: CASSLLHIEKLFF. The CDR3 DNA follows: TGTGCCAGCAGCTTGCTTCACATTGAAAAACTGTTTTTT. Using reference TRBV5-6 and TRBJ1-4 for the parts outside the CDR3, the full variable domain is DAGVTQSPTHLIKTRGQQVTLRCSPKSGHDTVSWYQQALGQGPQFIFQYYEEEERQRGNFPDRFSGHQFPNYSSELNVNALLLGDSALYLCASSLLHIEKLFFGSGTQLSVL.

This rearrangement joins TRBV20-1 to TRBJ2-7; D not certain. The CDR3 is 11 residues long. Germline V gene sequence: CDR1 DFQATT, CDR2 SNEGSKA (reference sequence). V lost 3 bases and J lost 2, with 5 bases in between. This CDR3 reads CSASAAYEQYF. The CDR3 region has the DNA TGCAGTGCTAGTGCGGCCTACGAGCAGTACTTC.

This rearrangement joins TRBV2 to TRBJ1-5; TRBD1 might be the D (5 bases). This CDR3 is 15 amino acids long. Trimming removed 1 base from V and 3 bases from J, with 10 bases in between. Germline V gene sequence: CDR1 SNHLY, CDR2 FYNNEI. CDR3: CASSEGSGYNQPQHF. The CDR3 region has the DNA TGTGCCAGCAGTGAAGGCTCAGGGTACAATCAGCCCCAGCATTTT.

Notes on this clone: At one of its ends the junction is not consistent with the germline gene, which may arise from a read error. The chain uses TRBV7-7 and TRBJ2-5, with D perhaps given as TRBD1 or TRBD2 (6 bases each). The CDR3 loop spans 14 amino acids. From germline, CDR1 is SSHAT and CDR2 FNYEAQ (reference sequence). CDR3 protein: CASSFPGATETQYF. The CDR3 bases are TGTGCTAGCAGCTTTCCGGGGGCCACAGAGACCCAGTACTTC.

In DNA, the CDR3 is TGTGCCAGCAGTTACTACAGGGACACTGAAGCTTTCTTT. Translation gives CASSYYRDTEAFF. J is TRBJ1-1 and V is TRBV6-5, with D perhaps TRBD1 (6 bases). CDR1 and CDR2 (germline): MNHEY, SVGAGI. V lost 1 base and J lost 3, with 6 bases in between. The CDR3 has 13 residues.

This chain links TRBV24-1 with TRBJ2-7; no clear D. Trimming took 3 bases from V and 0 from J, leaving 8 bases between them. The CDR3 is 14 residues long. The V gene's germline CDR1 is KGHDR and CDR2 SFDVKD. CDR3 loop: CATSDARSSYEQYF. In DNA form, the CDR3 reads TGTGCCACCAGTGATGCGCGGAGCTCCTACGAGCAGTACTTC.

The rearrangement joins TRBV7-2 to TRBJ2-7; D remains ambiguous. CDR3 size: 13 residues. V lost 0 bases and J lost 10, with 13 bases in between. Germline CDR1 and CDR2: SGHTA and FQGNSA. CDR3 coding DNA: TGTGCCAGCAGCTTAGCGGGTGGGTCAGACCAGTACTTC. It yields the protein CASSLAGGSDQYF.

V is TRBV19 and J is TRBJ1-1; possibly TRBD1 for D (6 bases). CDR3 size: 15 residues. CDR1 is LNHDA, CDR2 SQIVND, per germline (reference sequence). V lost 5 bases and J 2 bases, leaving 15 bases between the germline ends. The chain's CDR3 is CASSSGQNLNTEAFF. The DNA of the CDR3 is TGTGCCAGTAGTTCAGGACAGAATCTAAACACTGAAGCTTTCTTT.

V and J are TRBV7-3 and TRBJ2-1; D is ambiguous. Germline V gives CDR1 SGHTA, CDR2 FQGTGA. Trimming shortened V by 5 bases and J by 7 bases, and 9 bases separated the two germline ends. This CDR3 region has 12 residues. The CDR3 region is CASSGVGNEQFF. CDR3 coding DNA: TGTGCCAGCAGCGGCGTAGGAAATGAGCAGTTCTTC.

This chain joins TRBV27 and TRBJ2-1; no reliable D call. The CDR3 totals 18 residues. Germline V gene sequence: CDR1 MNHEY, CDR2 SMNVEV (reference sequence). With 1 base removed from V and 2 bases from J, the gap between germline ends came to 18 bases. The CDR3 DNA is TGTGCCAGCAGTTTATATAACCTTTACGAGGCTACCTACAATGAGCAGTTCTTC. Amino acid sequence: CASSLYNLYEATYNEQFF.

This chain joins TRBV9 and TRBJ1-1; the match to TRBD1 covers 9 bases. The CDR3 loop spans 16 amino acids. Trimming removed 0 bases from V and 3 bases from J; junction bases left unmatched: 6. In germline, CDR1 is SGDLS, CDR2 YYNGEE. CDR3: CASSVGTGDFDTEAFF. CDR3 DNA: TGTGCCAGCAGCGTAGGGACAGGGGATTTTGACACTGAAGCTTTCTTT.

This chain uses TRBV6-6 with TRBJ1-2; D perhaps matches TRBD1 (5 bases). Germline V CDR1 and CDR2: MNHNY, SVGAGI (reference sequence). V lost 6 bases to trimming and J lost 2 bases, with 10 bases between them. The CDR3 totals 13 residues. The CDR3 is CASSRGDNYGYTF. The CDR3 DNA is TGTGCCAGCAGCCGAGGGGACAACTATGGCTACACCTTC.

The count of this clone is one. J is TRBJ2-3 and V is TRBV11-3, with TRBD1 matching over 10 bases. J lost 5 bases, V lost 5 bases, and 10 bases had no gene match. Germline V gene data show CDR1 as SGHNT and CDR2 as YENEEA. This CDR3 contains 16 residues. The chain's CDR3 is CASSGGQGNFEDTQYF. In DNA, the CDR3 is TGTGCCAGCAGCGGGGGACAGGGGAACTTCGAAGATACGCAGTATTTT.

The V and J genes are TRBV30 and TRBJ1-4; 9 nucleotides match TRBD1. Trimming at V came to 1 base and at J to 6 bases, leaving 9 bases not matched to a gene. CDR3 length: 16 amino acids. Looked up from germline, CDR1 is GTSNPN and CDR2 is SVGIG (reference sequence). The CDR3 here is CAWSAKPGTGYEKLFF. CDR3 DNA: TGTGCCTGGAGTGCGAAACCGGGGACAGGGTATGAAAAACTGTTTTTT.

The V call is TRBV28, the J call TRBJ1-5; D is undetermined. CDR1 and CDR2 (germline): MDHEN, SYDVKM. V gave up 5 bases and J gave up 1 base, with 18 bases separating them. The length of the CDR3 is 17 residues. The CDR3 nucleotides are TGTGCCAGCAGTCCCCCTAAAGGGAGGACCAGCAATCAGCCCCAGCATTTT. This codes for CASSPPKGRTSNQPQHF.

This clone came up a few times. The CDR3 loop is CASSLLGTPLYEQYF. In DNA, the CDR3 is TGTGCCAGCAGCCTACTCGGGACTCCCCTCTACGAGCAGTACTTC. The J gene is TRBJ2-7, the V gene TRBV5-5; D is perhaps TRBD2 (6 bases). The length of the CDR3 is 15 residues. The ends were cut back, 4 bases at V and 3 bases at J, with 17 bases in the middle. Germline assignment: CDR1 SGHKS and CDR2 YYEKEE (reference sequence).

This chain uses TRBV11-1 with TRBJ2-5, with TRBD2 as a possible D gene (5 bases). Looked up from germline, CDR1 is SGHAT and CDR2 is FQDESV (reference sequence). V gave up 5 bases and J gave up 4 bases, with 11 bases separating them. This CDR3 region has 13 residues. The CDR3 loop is CASSRGGPETQYF. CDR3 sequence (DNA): TGTGCCAGCAGCCGTGGCGGGCCAGAGACCCAGTACTTC.

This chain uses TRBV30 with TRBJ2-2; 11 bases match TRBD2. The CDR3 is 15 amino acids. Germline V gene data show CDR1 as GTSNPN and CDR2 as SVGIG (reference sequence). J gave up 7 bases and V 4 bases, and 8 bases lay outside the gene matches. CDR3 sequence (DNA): TGTGCCTGGAAGACTAGCGGGATGGGGTACGGGGAGCTGTTTTTT. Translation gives CAWKTSGMGYGELFF.

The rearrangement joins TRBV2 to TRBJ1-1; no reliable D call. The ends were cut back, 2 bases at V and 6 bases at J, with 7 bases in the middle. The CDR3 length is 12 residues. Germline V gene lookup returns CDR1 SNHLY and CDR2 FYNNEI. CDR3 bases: TGTGCCAGCAGTGAAATGGCGCCTGAAGCTTTCTTT. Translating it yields CASSEMAPEAFF.

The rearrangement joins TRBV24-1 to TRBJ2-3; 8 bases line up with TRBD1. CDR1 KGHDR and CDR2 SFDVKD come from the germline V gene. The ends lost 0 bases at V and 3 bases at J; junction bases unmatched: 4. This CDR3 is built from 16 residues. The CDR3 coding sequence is TGTGCCACCAGTGATTTGGGACAGGGAAAGACAGATACGCAGTATTTT. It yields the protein CATSDLGQGKTDTQYF.

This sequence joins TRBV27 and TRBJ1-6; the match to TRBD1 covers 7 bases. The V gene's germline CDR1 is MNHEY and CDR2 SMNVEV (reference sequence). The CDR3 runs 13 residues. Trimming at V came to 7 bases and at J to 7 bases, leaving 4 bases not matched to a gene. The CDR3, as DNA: TGTGCCAGCAAACAGGGGCTGAATTCACCCCTCCACTTT. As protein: CASKQGLNSPLHF.

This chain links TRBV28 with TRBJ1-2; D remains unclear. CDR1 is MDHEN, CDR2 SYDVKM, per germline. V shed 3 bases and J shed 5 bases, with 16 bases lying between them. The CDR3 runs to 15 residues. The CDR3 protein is CASSFPSEVTYGYTF. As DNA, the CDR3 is TGTGCCAGCAGTTTCCCCTCTGAAGTAACTTATGGCTACACCTTC.